Listed below are T cell receptor beta chains from one sample, sequenced in a study of blood T cell repertoires in COVID-19. The data were produced by immunoSEQ multiplex PCR, yet TCRdb's version contains in-frame clones alone and is incomplete. The sample consists of about 120,000 clones, around nine tenths of them appearing once. Source material: peripheral blood. The receptors derive from a woman aged 80 or older with acute or convalescent COVID-19. CDR3s include the opening cysteine and the closing phenylalanine or tryptophan. Each record gives: J gene, D gene, clone size, V gene, CDR3 DNA, CDR3 protein. The D gene is left open where the match is weak. Expanded clones are given a class, and other clones once, few, many or no size at all.

TRBJ1-3 NA few TRBV19 TGTGCCAGTAGTATTCAGCGCGAAAACACCATATATTTT CASSIQRENTIYF
TRBJ1-6 NA NA TRBV7-2 TGTGCCAGCAGCTTAGCTTGGCAGAATTCACCCCTCCACTTT CASSLAWQNSPLHF
TRBJ2-1 TRBD2 NA TRBV28 TGTGCCAGCAGCAATACCGGGACTAAAGACCAAACGCCCTACAATGAGCAGTTCTTC CASSNTGTKDQTPYNEQFF
TRBJ2-4 TRBD1 NA TRBV6-5 TGTGCCAGCAGTTACGCCGGGACAGGTGTCAAAAACATTCAGTACTTC CASSYAGTGVKNIQYF
TRBJ1-2 NA NA TRBV3-1/TRBV3-2 TGTGCCAGCACCCCAACACCACAGGCCCACGGCTATGGCTACACCTTC CASTPTPQAHGYGYTF
TRBJ1-1 NA NA TRBV13 TGTGCCGGCAGCTTAGCAGGAATTCTGGTCACTGAAGCTTTCTTT CAGSLAGILVTEAFF
TRBJ2-3 TRBD2 NA TRBV18 TGTGCCAGCTCTTTAGCGGGAGGCGTTGGAGATACGCAGTATTTT CASSLAGGVGDTQYF
TRBJ2-2 NA few TRBV2 TGTGCCAGCAACTTTGCCGGGGAGCTGTTTTTT CASNFAGELFF
TRBJ1-3 NA NA TRBV9 TGTGCCAGCACCCAGAGGAGTGACGGAAACACCATATATTTT CASTQRSDGNTIYF
TRBJ1-1 TRBD1 NA TRBV6-5 TGTGCCAGCCAAATGACAGGGATTATGAACACTGAAGCTTTCTTT CASQMTGIMNTEAFF